This TCR beta chain comes out of a study of molecular identifiers for immune sequencing clone quantification. Study-level information: Four portions were sequenced after RNA from approximately 22,000 or 94,000 naive CD8 cells was split five ways in replicates.

TCRdb itself ran the PCR reads through MiXCR, one entry per CDR3 protein. This sample carries about 630,000 distinct CDR3 sequences, about 25% of them seen once, and the ten largest clones take 0.75% to 0.8%. The CDR3 loop spans 16 amino acids. Germline V gene sequence: CDR1 LGHNA, CDR2 YSLEER. With 1 base clipped from V and 3 bases from J, the junction kept 8 bases outside the gene matches. V is TRBV4-3 and J is TRBJ2-7, with 8 bases that match TRBD2. The source is a human donor in good health. Some libraries in this study had Jurkat cell RNA spiked in. Sequenced sample: naive CD8+ T cells from blood, with Jurkat cell RNA spiked in. The subset is: FACS-sorted CD8+CD4-CCR7+CD45RA+ naive T cells. CDR3 in DNA: TGCGCCAGCAGCCAAGGACGGGGGGGGTCCCACTACGAGCAGTACTTC. It codes for CASSQGRGGSHYEQYF.